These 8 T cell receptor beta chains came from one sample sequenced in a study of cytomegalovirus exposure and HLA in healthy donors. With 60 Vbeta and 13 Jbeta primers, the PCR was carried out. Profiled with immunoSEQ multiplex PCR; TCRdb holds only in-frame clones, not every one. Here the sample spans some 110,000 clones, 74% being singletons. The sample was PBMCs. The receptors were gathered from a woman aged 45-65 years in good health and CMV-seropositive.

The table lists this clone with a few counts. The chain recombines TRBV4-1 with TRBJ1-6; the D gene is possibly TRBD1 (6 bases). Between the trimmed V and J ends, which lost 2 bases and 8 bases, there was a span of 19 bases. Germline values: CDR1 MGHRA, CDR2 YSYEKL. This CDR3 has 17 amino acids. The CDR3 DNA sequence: TGCGCCAGCAGCCAATTTGTTACAGACGGGGGGCATTCACCCCTCCACTTT. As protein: CASSQFVTDGGHSPLHF.

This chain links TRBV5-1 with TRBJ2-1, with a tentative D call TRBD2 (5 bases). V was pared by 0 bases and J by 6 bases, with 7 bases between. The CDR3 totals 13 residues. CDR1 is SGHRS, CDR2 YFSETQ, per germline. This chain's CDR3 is CASSLGGSNEQFF. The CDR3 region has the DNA TGCGCCAGCAGCTTGGGAGGGTCCAATGAGCAGTTCTTC.

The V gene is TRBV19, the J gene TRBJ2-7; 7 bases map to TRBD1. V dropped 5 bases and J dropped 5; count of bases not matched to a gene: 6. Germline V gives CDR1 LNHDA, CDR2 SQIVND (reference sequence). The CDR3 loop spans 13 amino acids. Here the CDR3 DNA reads TGTGCCAGTAGTGGACAGGTAACGGACGAGCAGTACTTC. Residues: CASSGQVTDEQYF. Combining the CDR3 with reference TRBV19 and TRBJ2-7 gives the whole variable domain DGGITQSPKYLFRKEGQNVTLSCEQNLNHDAMYWYRQDPGQGLRLIYYSQIVNDFQKGDIAEGYSVSREKKESFPLTVTSAQKNPTAFYLCASSGQVTDEQYFGPGTRLTVT.

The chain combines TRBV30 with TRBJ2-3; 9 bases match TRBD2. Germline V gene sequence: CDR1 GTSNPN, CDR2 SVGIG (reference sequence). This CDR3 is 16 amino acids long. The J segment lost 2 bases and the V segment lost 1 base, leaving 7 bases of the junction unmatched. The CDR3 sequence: CAWSGGSGGTTDTQYF. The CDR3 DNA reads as TGTGCCTGGAGTGGGGGAAGCGGGGGGACCACAGATACGCAGTATTTT.

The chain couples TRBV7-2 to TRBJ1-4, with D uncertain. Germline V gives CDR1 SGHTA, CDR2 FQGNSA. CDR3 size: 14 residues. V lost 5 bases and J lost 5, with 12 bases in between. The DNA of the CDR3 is TGTGCCAGCAGCGCCGCAGGCGTCAATGAAAAACTGTTTTTT. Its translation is CASSAAGVNEKLFF.

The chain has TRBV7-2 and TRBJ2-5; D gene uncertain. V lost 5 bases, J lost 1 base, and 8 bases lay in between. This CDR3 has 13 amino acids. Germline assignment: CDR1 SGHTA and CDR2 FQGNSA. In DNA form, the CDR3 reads TGTGCCAGCAGCCTTCTGTCCCAAGAGACCCAGTACTTC. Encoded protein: CASSLLSQETQYF.

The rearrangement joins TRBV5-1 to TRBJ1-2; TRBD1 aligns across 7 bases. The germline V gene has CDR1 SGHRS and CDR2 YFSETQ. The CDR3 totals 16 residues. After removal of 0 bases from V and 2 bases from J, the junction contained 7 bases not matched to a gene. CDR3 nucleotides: TGCGCCAGCAGCTTGGATTGGGCGGGACAGAACTATGGCTACACCTTC. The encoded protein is CASSLDWAGQNYGYTF.

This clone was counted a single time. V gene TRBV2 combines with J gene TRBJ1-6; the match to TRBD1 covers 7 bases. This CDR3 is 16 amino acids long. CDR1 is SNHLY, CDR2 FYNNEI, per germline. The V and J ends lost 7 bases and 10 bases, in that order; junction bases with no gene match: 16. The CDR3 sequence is CASTPNPTGWESPLHF. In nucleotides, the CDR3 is TGTGCCAGCACCCCGAACCCGACAGGGTGGGAGTCACCCCTCCACTTT. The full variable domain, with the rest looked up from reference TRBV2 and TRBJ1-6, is EPEVTQTPSHQVTQMGQEVILRCVPISNHLYFYWYRQILGQKVEFLVSFYNNEISEKSEIFDDQFSVERPDGSNFTLKIRSTKLEDSAMYFCASTPNPTGWESPLHFGNGTRLTVT.